This T cell receptor (beta chain) was captured by sequencing in a study of blood T cells in healthy people across ages. Whole-study results and caveats: The fall in TCR beta diversity per million T cells was roughly linear with age.

Sample-barcoded 5' priming and a J-beta primer mix drove a second PCR of about 7 to 11 cycles. The template-switch adaptor was a 5' adaptor with 12 random nucleotides. It tagged each cDNA molecule. TCRdb ran MiXCR on the 5' RACE reads and lists one entry per CDR3 protein. This table holds around 940,000 distinct CDR3 sequences, roughly 51% found once. This clonotype was observed a single time. Its antigen is unidentified. Russia was home to the donors, healthy Caucasian individuals aged roughly 6 to 90. The sample, 7.5 to 10 milliliters of peripheral blood, was drawn from each donor. The length of the CDR3 is 15 residues. J was trimmed by 4 bases and V by 1 base; bases with no gene match: 8. The germline CDR1 and CDR2 sequences are DFQATT and SNEGSKA (reference sequence).

The material sequenced was blood. The receptor was isolated from a woman aged 60-75 years in good health. The chain employs TRBV20-1 and TRBJ2-7, with 9 bases identical to TRBD1. The CDR3 coding sequence is TGCAGTGCTAGAGGGGGACAGGGAGGTCGATACGAGCAGTACTTC. Translation gives CSARGGQGGRYEQYF.